Presented here are 8 T cell receptor beta chains from one specimen sequenced in a study of human T cells and chemical hapten exposure. Time point reported: pre-sensitization, week 0. The sample's treatment: therapeutic diphenylcyclopropenone sensitization with weekly scalp DPC. TCRdb reprocessed the RACE reads with MiXCR, giving one entry per CDR3 protein. The table includes about 260,000 distinct CDR3 sequences, 7% to 10% detected once. The input for sequencing was whole blood, taken in connection with sensitization to the hapten diphenylcyclopropenone (DPC). Every receptor here comes from a woman in her 40s with alopecia areata. Some clones in this sample may be carry-over from other donors' samples.

The chain links TRBV6-2 or TRBV6-3 to TRBJ2-3, with a tentative D call TRBD1 (6 bases). In germline, CDR1 is MNHEY, CDR2 SVGEGT. This CDR3 is built from 17 residues. Between the trimmed V and J ends, which lost 2 bases and 0 bases, there was a span of 15 bases. CDR3 region: CASSYEIGGASTDTQYF. CDR3 DNA sequence: TGTGCCAGCAGTTACGAGATTGGGGGCGCTAGCACAGATACGCAGTATTTT.

This clonotype was detected only once. This sequence joins TRBV9 and TRBJ2-5; TRBD1 might be the D (6 bases). The CDR3 has 13 residues. V was clipped by 2 bases and J by 3 bases, with 8 bases between them. In germline, CDR1 is SGDLS, CDR2 YYNGEE. CDR3 nucleotides: TGTGCCAGCAGCGTCTCAGGGGAAGAGACCCAGTACTTC. This sequence encodes CASSVSGEETQYF.

This clonotype was observed a handful of times. V is TRBV5-1 and J is TRBJ1-1, with 7 bases lining up with TRBD1. The J segment lost 0 bases and the V segment lost 2 bases, leaving 4 bases of the junction unmatched. CDR1 is SGHRS, CDR2 YFSETQ, per germline. The CDR3 spans 15 residues. The CDR3 nucleotides are TGCGCCAGCAGCTTACAGGGGATGGTGAACACTGAAGCTTTCTTT. Protein sequence: CASSLQGMVNTEAFF.

This clonotype was observed a handful of times. The chain employs TRBV7-2 and TRBJ2-7; D is uncertain. The CDR3 contains 15 residues. Germline V gives CDR1 SGHTA, CDR2 FQGNSA. Deletions cut 4 bases from V and 6 bases from J, with 19 bases between. The CDR3 DNA sequence: TGTGCCAGCAGCTCGCAAAACTTAGGGTCGAGCGAGCAGTACTTC. This codes for CASSSQNLGSSEQYF.

In this sample, this clonotype turned up many times. The chain has TRBV6-8 and TRBJ2-7; TRBD2 is a possible D gene (6 bases). CDR1 and CDR2 from the germline V gene are MNHGY and SAAAGT. Trimming left V 2 bases short and J 2 bases short, with 13 bases between. This CDR3 contains 15 residues. The CDR3 DNA sequence: TGTGCCAGCAGTTACGTCTCGGGAGACCCCTACGAGCAGTACTTC. Amino acids: CASSYVSGDPYEQYF.

This clonotype was counted at least ten times. The rearrangement uses TRBV10-3 and TRBJ1-6; the D is unclear. CDR3 length: 13 residues. The V gene's germline CDR1 is ENHRY and CDR2 SYGVKD. Trimming stripped 4 bases from V and 8 bases from J, with 9 bases between. CDR3: CAISAQTDSPLHF. The CDR3 DNA reads TGTGCCATCAGTGCACAGACCGATTCACCCCTCCACTTT.

This chain uses TRBV6-6 with TRBJ2-3; the D is unclear. Between the trimmed V and J ends, which lost 10 bases and 6 bases, there was a span of 11 bases. Per the germline V gene, CDR1 is MNHNY and CDR2 is SVGAGI (reference sequence). This CDR3 has 11 amino acids. This chain's CDR3 is CATEWSDTQYF. CDR3 in DNA: TGTGCCACCGAGTGGTCGGATACGCAGTATTTT.

This clonotype was picked up many times. The chain couples TRBV11-2 to TRBJ2-1; D perhaps matches TRBD1 (6 bases). V lost 5 bases, J lost 8 bases, and 16 bases lay in between. Germline CDR1 reads SGHAT; CDR2 reads FQNNGV. This CDR3 comprises 14 residues. CDR3 sequence (DNA): TGTGCCAGCAGCCTTAAAGCCTCAGGGGATGAGCAGTTCTTC. It specifies CASSLKASGDEQFF.